This passage covers 5 T cell receptor beta chains from one sample sequenced in a study of technical replicates of blood from a handful of donors. The repertoire was sequenced with immunoSEQ multiplex PCR; TCRdb's copy has only in-frame clones and lacks some. The sample holds approximately 79,000 clones, about 90% seen once. The specimen was T cells isolated from PBMCs. Receptors were obtained from a human donor in good health.

The chain is built from TRBV28 and TRBJ2-2, with D possibly TRBD1 on 6 matching bases. The CDR3 has 16 residues. The germline V gene has CDR1 MDHEN and CDR2 SYDVKM. V was clipped by 5 bases and J by 1 base, with 14 bases between them. CDR3 in DNA: TGTGCCAGCAGTCTGGGACACCTCGGGAACACCGGGGAGCTGTTTTTT. It yields the protein CASSLGHLGNTGELFF.

This clone was found once. The chain joins TRBV29-1 to TRBJ1-1; maybe TRBD1 (5 bases). The CDR3 loop spans 12 amino acids. The V gene lost 3 bases and the J gene lost 4 bases, with 9 bases spanning the gap. Germline loops: CDR1 SQVTM, CDR2 ANQGSEA. The CDR3 region is CSVEGRFTEAFF. For the CDR3, the DNA is TGCAGCGTTGAGGGGCGGTTCACTGAAGCTTTCTTT. Combining the CDR3 with reference TRBV29-1 and TRBJ1-1 gives the whole variable domain SAVISQKPSRDICQRGTSLTIQCQVDSQVTMMFWYRQQPGQSLTLIATANQGSEATYESGFVIDKFPISRPNLTFSTLTVSNMSPEDSSIYLCSVEGRFTEAFFGQGTRLTVV.

The rearrangement joins TRBV4-3 to TRBJ2-6; 14 nucleotides match TRBD2. CDR3 length: 18 residues. V lost 4 bases, J lost 2 bases, and 4 bases stayed unmatched. Germline values: CDR1 LGHNA, CDR2 YSLEER. The CDR3 is CASSLGTSGSAGANVLTF. Here the CDR3 DNA reads TGCGCCAGCAGCCTGGGGACTAGCGGGAGTGCTGGGGCCAACGTCCTGACTTTC.

This chain joins TRBV5-1 and TRBJ1-2, with a weak D call TRBD1 (5 bases). V was shortened by 0 bases and J by 2 bases, with 8 bases between the two germline ends. The germline V gene has CDR1 SGHRS and CDR2 YFSETQ. The CDR3 is 14 amino acids. CDR3 protein: CASSLAGQNYGYTF. DNA of the CDR3: TGCGCCAGCAGCTTGGCAGGGCAGAACTATGGCTACACCTTC.

This chain joins TRBV6-5 and TRBJ2-2; tentative D call: TRBD1 (6 bases). Trimming left V 0 bases short and J 9 bases short, with 14 bases between. The CDR3 covers 15 residues. Germline CDR1 reads MNHEY; CDR2 reads SVGAGI. CDR3 DNA: TGTGCCAGCAGTTACTCGAACAGGGTCGGCTGGGAGCTGTTTTTT. Translating it yields CASSYSNRVGWELFF.